Below are 10 T cell receptor beta chains sequenced from a single sample in a study of T-cell memory formation after mild COVID-19. TCRdb redid the calling of the 5' RACE reads with MiXCR, one entry per CDR3 protein. Of 550,000 to 600,000 distinct CDR3 sequences listed, about a fifth are singletons. The sample consisted of PBMCs or a T cell subset sorted from them (not recorded which). These TCRs come from an adult woman who had mild COVID-19 (a few samples of this study predate the infection). Cell type and time point are not known.

This clonotype was counted a few times. This chain uses TRBV15 with TRBJ2-1; 11 positions agree with TRBD2. After removal of 1 base from V and 8 bases from J, the junction contained 13 bases not matched to a gene. Germline CDR1 LNHNV, CDR2 YYDKDF (reference sequence). This CDR3 has 18 amino acids. Here the CDR3 reads CATSRVSVAGGPGDEQFF. The DNA of the CDR3 is TGTGCCACCAGCAGAGTATCGGTAGCGGGAGGGCCTGGGGATGAGCAGTTCTTC.

This sequence joins TRBV12-3 or TRBV12-4 and TRBJ2-4; 9 nucleotides align to TRBD2. V gave up 4 bases and J gave up 6 bases; unmatched junction bases: 10. The CDR3 totals 16 residues. Here the CDR3 DNA reads TGTGCCAGCAGTTCTTTAGCGGGGGCCCTTTCAAACATTCAGTACTTC. Translating gives CASSSLAGALSNIQYF.

The chain has TRBV7-9 and TRBJ1-2; perhaps TRBD1 as D (5 bases). This CDR3 spans 15 amino acids. Germline lookup yields CDR1 SEHNR and CDR2 FQNEAQ (reference sequence). V lost 5 bases and J 4 bases, leaving 17 bases between the germline ends. The CDR3 DNA reads TGTGCCAGCAGCCACCCCCGCGGGACGAGCTATGGCTACACCTTC. This codes for CASSHPRGTSYGYTF.

This clonotype was counted between two and nine times. The V call is TRBV12-3 or TRBV12-4, the J call TRBJ2-3; no firm D call. The CDR3 consists of 15 residues. Between the trimmed V and J ends, which lost 6 bases and 2 bases, there was a span of 15 bases. DNA for the CDR3: TGTGCCAGCAGGATGCTGGCGGTTCCCACAGATACGCAGTATTTT. This gives the protein CASRMLAVPTDTQYF.

This clonotype has more than one count but fewer than ten. The chain employs TRBV12-3 or TRBV12-4 and TRBJ1-1; no reliable D call. V gave up 3 bases and J gave up 4 bases, with 12 bases separating them. The CDR3 has 14 residues. The CDR3: CASSFYSQGTEAFF. The CDR3 bases are TGTGCCAGCAGTTTCTACAGTCAAGGCACTGAAGCTTTCTTT.

This clonotype has ten or more counts. This chain links TRBV12-3 or TRBV12-4 with TRBJ2-2, with TRBD1 matching over 11 bases. This CDR3 contains 16 residues. With V trimmed by 4 bases and J by 4 bases, 5 bases remained unmatched. The CDR3, as DNA: TGTGCCAGCAGTTCCGGGACAGGGGGATCCACCGGGGAGCTGTTTTTT. Protein product: CASSSGTGGSTGELFF.

V gene TRBV19 combines with J gene TRBJ2-5, with D possibly TRBD1 on 5 matching bases. CDR3 length: 12 residues. Germline V gene lookup returns CDR1 LNHDA and CDR2 SQIVND (reference sequence). Trimming took 6 bases from V and 1 from J, leaving 6 bases between them. This chain's CDR3 is CASRTAQETQYF. Here the CDR3 DNA reads TGTGCCAGTAGGACAGCCCAAGAGACCCAGTACTTC.

This clonotype was counted a few times. This chain uses TRBV9 with TRBJ2-1; D is unresolved. This CDR3 contains 12 residues. In germline, CDR1 is SGDLS, CDR2 YYNGEE. V lost 0 bases and J 10 bases, leaving 8 bases between the germline ends. The CDR3 bases are TGTGCCAGCAGCGTAGGGGGATACGAGCAGTTCTTC. Its translation is CASSVGGYEQFF.

J is TRBJ2-1 and V is TRBV6-2 or TRBV6-3; 7 bases map to TRBD2. Trimming cost V 11 bases and J 7 bases; bases outside gene matches: 8. Germline V gives CDR1 MNHEY, CDR2 SVGEGT. This CDR3 has 12 residues. The chain's CDR3 is CASRDYLNEQFF. For the CDR3, the DNA is TGTGCCTCCCGGGACTACTTAAATGAGCAGTTCTTC.

This clonotype was counted ten times or more. The chain links TRBV27 to TRBJ2-1; D is unresolved. V lost 3 bases to trimming and J lost 2 bases, with 11 bases between them. This CDR3 contains 15 residues. Germline V lookup: CDR1 MNHEY, CDR2 SMNVEV (reference sequence). As DNA, the CDR3 is TGTGCCAGCAGTTTGTCGTCACCCACCTACAATGAGCAGTTCTTC. This gives the protein CASSLSSPTYNEQFF.